This T cell receptor (beta chain) derives from a study of regulatory T cells in long-lasting Graves disease. General study findings and limits: TCR diversity was lower in persistent Graves' patients than in newly diagnosed ones.

Arm-PCR of CDR3 regions and iRepertoire HTBI primers were used to build TCR beta libraries. Using its own MiXCR run on the multiplex PCR reads, TCRdb lists one record per CDR3 protein. The sample carries under 500,000 distinct CDR3 sequences, roughly 20% recorded once. The sample's time point: persistent/refractory GD, antithyroid drugs over 5 years with positive TRAb. The TCR library used RNA extracted from PBMCs. Patient provenance is recorded as an endocrinology department in Xi'an, China. Concerning this clonotype: Its antigen is not known.

Sequenced material: peripheral blood mononuclear cells (PBMCs), taken when the disease was refractory, from a patient treated with antithyroid drugs. This sequence originates from a female donor with Graves disease.

The DNA of the CDR3 is TGCAGTGCTGTTAGCGGGAAGGCAAACAATGAGCAGTTCTTC. Protein product: CSAVSGKANNEQFF. This chain joins TRBV20-1 and TRBJ2-1, with TRBD2 matching over 8 bases. Trimming at V came to 5 bases and at J to 5 bases, leaving 8 bases not matched to a gene. The CDR3 has 14 amino acids. Germline V gene data show CDR1 as DFQATT and CDR2 as SNEGSKA (reference sequence).